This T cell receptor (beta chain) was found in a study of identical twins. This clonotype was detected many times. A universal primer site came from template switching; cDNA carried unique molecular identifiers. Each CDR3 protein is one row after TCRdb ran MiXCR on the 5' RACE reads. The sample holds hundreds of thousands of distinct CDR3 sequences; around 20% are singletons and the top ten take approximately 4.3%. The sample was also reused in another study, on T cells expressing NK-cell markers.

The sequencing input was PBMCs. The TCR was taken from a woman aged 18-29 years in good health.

CDR3 region: CATSDSWEYTQYF. The DNA of the CDR3 is TGTGCCACCAGTGATTCGTGGGAGTATACGCAGTATTTT. J is TRBJ2-3 and V is TRBV24-1; maybe TRBD2 (5 bases). V gave up 2 bases and J gave up 7 bases, with 9 bases separating them. Germline CDR1 is KGHDR and CDR2 is SFDVKD. The CDR3 runs to 13 residues.